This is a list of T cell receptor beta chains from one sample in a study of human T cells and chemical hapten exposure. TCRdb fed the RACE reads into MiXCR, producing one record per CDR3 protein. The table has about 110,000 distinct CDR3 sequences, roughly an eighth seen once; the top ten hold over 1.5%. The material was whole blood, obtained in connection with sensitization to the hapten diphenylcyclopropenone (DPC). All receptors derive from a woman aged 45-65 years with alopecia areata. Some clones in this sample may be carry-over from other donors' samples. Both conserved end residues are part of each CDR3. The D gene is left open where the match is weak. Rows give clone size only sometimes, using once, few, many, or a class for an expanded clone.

CDR3 protein: CSGVKQVAGNEQFF; CDR3 DNA: TGCAGCGGTGTTAAGCAGGTCGCGGGCAATGAGCAGTTCTTC; CDR3 length: 14; clone size: few; V gene: TRBV29-1; J gene: TRBJ2-1; D gene: .
CDR3 protein: CASSPFPDTQYF; CDR3 DNA: TGTGCCAGCAGTCCGTTCCCGGATACGCAGTATTTT; CDR3 length: 12; clone size: few; V gene: TRBV28; J gene: TRBJ2-3; D gene: .
CDR3 protein: CSVETEQSAQHF; CDR3 DNA: TGCAGCGTTGAGACAGAACAATCAGCCCAGCATTTT; CDR3 length: 12; clone size: .; V gene: TRBV29-1; J gene: TRBJ1-5; D gene: .
CDR3 protein: CASKDREGSYEKLFF; CDR3 DNA: TGTGCCAGTAAAGACAGGGAAGGATCGTACGAAAAACTGTTTTTT; CDR3 length: 15; clone size: .; V gene: TRBV3-1; J gene: TRBJ1-4; D gene: TRBD1
CDR3 protein: CASRKAGGWTEAFF; CDR3 DNA: TGTGCCAGCAGAAAGGCAGGGGGATGGACTGAAGCTTTCTTT; CDR3 length: 14; clone size: few; V gene: TRBV9; J gene: TRBJ1-1; D gene: TRBD1
CDR3 protein: CASSLTMDQPQHF; CDR3 DNA: TGTGCCAGCAGCCTGACCATGGATCAGCCCCAGCATTTT; CDR3 length: 13; clone size: .; V gene: TRBV28; J gene: TRBJ1-5; D gene: .
CDR3 protein: CAISESGNEQFF; CDR3 DNA: TGTGCCATCAGTGAGTCGGGGAATGAGCAGTTCTTC; CDR3 length: 12; clone size: .; V gene: TRBV10-3; J gene: TRBJ2-1; D gene: .
CDR3 protein: CASSYRTSTDTQYF; CDR3 DNA: TGTGCCAGCAGCTATAGGACTAGCACAGATACGCAGTATTTT; CDR3 length: 14; clone size: .; V gene: TRBV7-2; J gene: TRBJ2-3; D gene: .
CDR3 protein: CASSLSGTQPQHF; CDR3 DNA: TGTGCCAGCAGTTTATCGGGGACTCAGCCCCAGCATTTT; CDR3 length: 13; clone size: few; V gene: TRBV28; J gene: TRBJ1-5; D gene: .
CDR3 protein: CASSQEGTAGELFF; CDR3 DNA: TGTGCCAGCAGCCAGGAAGGGACAGCCGGGGAGCTGTTTTTT; CDR3 length: 14; clone size: .; V gene: TRBV3-1; J gene: TRBJ2-2; D gene: TRBD1
CDR3 protein: CASSEAGTPNTEAFF; CDR3 DNA: TGTGCCAGCAGTGAAGCCGGGACACCGAACACTGAAGCTTTCTTT; CDR3 length: 15; clone size: many; V gene: TRBV28; J gene: TRBJ1-1; D gene: .
CDR3 protein: CASTPGQGTEIQYF; CDR3 DNA: TGTGCCAGCACCCCGGGCCAGGGAACAGAAATTCAGTACTTC; CDR3 length: 14; clone size: once; V gene: TRBV7-2; J gene: TRBJ2-4; D gene: .
CDR3 protein: CSASGFTDTQYF; CDR3 DNA: TGCAGTGCTAGCGGGTTCACAGATACGCAGTATTTT; CDR3 length: 12; clone size: .; V gene: TRBV20-1; J gene: TRBJ2-3; D gene: .
CDR3 protein: CASSGSHDRGKANTGELFF; CDR3 DNA: TGTGCCAGCAGCGGCTCACACGACAGGGGGAAGGCGAACACCGGGGAGCTGTTTTTT; CDR3 length: 19; clone size: .; V gene: TRBV7-8; J gene: TRBJ2-2; D gene: TRBD1
CDR3 protein: CATRRTQSGGVSTDTQYF; CDR3 DNA: TGTGCCACCAGAAGGACCCAGAGCGGGGGGGTAAGCACAGATACGCAGTATTTT; CDR3 length: 18; clone size: .; V gene: TRBV6-6; J gene: TRBJ2-3; D gene: TRBD2
CDR3 protein: CASSEWVAGGQAGELFF; CDR3 DNA: TGCGCCAGCAGTGAGTGGGTAGCGGGGGGCCAGGCCGGGGAGCTGTTTTTT; CDR3 length: 17; clone size: many; V gene: TRBV10-2; J gene: TRBJ2-2; D gene: TRBD2
CDR3 protein: CASSLDGGQANEKLFF; CDR3 DNA: TGCGCCAGCAGCTTGGACGGGGGACAGGCCAATGAAAAACTGTTTTTT; CDR3 length: 16; clone size: many; V gene: TRBV5-1; J gene: TRBJ1-4; D gene: TRBD1
CDR3 protein: CASSTGGIGELFF; CDR3 DNA: TGTGCCAGCAGCACAGGGGGCATCGGGGAGCTGTTTTTT; CDR3 length: 13; clone size: few; V gene: TRBV7-7; J gene: TRBJ2-2; D gene: TRBD1
CDR3 protein: CSVGQDYGYTF; CDR3 DNA: TGCAGCGTTGGACAGGACTATGGCTACACCTTC; CDR3 length: 11; clone size: .; V gene: TRBV29-1; J gene: TRBJ1-2; D gene: .
CDR3 protein: CASSTRPGQKNQSQHF; CDR3 DNA: TGTGCCAGCAGCACACGCCCGGGACAGAAAAATCAGTCCCAGCATTTT; CDR3 length: 16; clone size: few; V gene: TRBV21-1; J gene: TRBJ1-5; D gene: .
CDR3 protein: CASKGTGGTTEAFF; CDR3 DNA: TGTGCCAGCAAAGGGACAGGGGGCACGACTGAAGCTTTCTTT; CDR3 length: 14; clone size: few; V gene: TRBV25-1; J gene: TRBJ1-1; D gene: TRBD1
CDR3 protein: CASSQYTGTEGTEAFF; CDR3 DNA: TGTGCCAGCTCGCAATACACCGGGACAGAGGGCACTGAAGCTTTCTTT; CDR3 length: 16; clone size: .; V gene: TRBV18; J gene: TRBJ1-1; D gene: TRBD1
CDR3 protein: CASTPQEGQQFF; CDR3 DNA: TGTGCCAGCACCCCCCAAGAGGGGCAGCAGTTCTTC; CDR3 length: 12; clone size: many; V gene: TRBV7-2; J gene: TRBJ2-1; D gene: .
CDR3 protein: CASSQVWVNPSTDTQYF; CDR3 DNA: TGTGCCAGCAGCCAAGTTTGGGTGAACCCTAGCACAGATACGCAGTATTTT; CDR3 length: 17; clone size: few; V gene: TRBV14; J gene: TRBJ2-3; D gene: .
CDR3 protein: CASSPRTVTGELFF; CDR3 DNA: TGTGCCAGCAGCCCCCGGACCGTCACCGGGGAGCTGTTTTTT; CDR3 length: 14; clone size: many; V gene: TRBV6-5; J gene: TRBJ2-2; D gene: .
CDR3 protein: CASRPPAATTEAFF; CDR3 DNA: TGTGCCAGCCGGCCCCCGGCGGCCACCACTGAAGCTTTCTTT; CDR3 length: 14; clone size: .; V gene: TRBV12-3/TRBV12-4; J gene: TRBJ1-1; D gene: .
CDR3 protein: CSARGSGNQPQHF; CDR3 DNA: TGCAGTGCTAGAGGATCAGGGAATCAGCCCCAGCATTTT; CDR3 length: 13; clone size: few; V gene: TRBV20-1; J gene: TRBJ1-5; D gene: .
CDR3 protein: CAIRPPSGNTIYF; CDR3 DNA: TGTGCCATTCGACCACCCTCTGGAAACACCATATATTTT; CDR3 length: 13; clone size: few; V gene: TRBV10-3; J gene: TRBJ1-3; D gene: .
CDR3 protein: CASSSSGATNEKLFF; CDR3 DNA: TGCGCCAGCAGCTCCAGTGGTGCAACTAATGAAAAACTGTTTTTT; CDR3 length: 15; clone size: few; V gene: TRBV5-1; J gene: TRBJ1-4; D gene: .
CDR3 protein: CASSRRTAEKAFF; CDR3 DNA: TGTGCCAGCAGTCGGCGGACAGCCGAAAAAGCTTTCTTT; CDR3 length: 13; clone size: .; V gene: TRBV7-2; J gene: TRBJ1-1; D gene: .
CDR3 protein: CASNPPNSHEQFF; CDR3 DNA: TGTGCCAGCAACCCTCCAAATTCCCATGAGCAGTTCTTC; CDR3 length: 13; clone size: .; V gene: TRBV7-6; J gene: TRBJ2-1; D gene: .
CDR3 protein: CASSLGTTGYPHF; CDR3 DNA: TGTGCCAGCAGCTTAGGGACTACAGGTTACCCTCACTTC; CDR3 length: 13; clone size: .; V gene: TRBV7-2; J gene: TRBJ2-4; D gene: .
CDR3 protein: CSVKTSGGVNYEQYF; CDR3 DNA: TGCAGCGTTAAGACTAGCGGGGGGGTAAACTACGAGCAGTACTTC; CDR3 length: 15; clone size: few; V gene: TRBV29-1; J gene: TRBJ2-7; D gene: TRBD2
CDR3 protein: CASSIIGAGTEAFF; CDR3 DNA: TGTGCCAGTAGTATCATAGGGGCTGGAACTGAAGCTTTCTTT; CDR3 length: 14; clone size: .; V gene: TRBV19; J gene: TRBJ1-1; D gene: .
CDR3 protein: CASSQDLWDEQYF; CDR3 DNA: TGTGCCAGCAGCCAAGATCTGTGGGACGAGCAGTACTTC; CDR3 length: 13; clone size: .; V gene: TRBV3-1; J gene: TRBJ2-7; D gene: .
CDR3 protein: CASSWAGTSAEQYF; CDR3 DNA: TGTGCCAGCAGCTGGGCCGGGACTAGCGCCGAGCAGTACTTC; CDR3 length: 14; clone size: .; V gene: TRBV7-6; J gene: TRBJ2-7; D gene: TRBD2
CDR3 protein: CASSPNSNQPQHF; CDR3 DNA: TGTGCCAGCAGCCCGAATAGCAATCAGCCCCAGCATTTT; CDR3 length: 13; clone size: many; V gene: TRBV9; J gene: TRBJ1-5; D gene: .
CDR3 protein: CASSSPPRDYSGNTIYF; CDR3 DNA: TGTGCCAGCAGTTCTCCCCCGCGGGACTACTCTGGAAACACCATATATTTT; CDR3 length: 17; clone size: many; V gene: TRBV12-3/TRBV12-4; J gene: TRBJ1-3; D gene: .
CDR3 protein: CASSLSGSASGEQYF; CDR3 DNA: TGCGCCAGCAGCTTGTCCGGTAGCGCGTCTGGCGAGCAGTACTTC; CDR3 length: 15; clone size: .; V gene: TRBV5-1; J gene: TRBJ2-7; D gene: .
CDR3 protein: CASSSRSQRGNTEAFF; CDR3 DNA: TGTGCCAGCAGTTCGCGATCTCAAAGGGGAAACACTGAAGCTTTCTTT; CDR3 length: 16; clone size: few; V gene: TRBV2; J gene: TRBJ1-1; D gene: .
CDR3 protein: CASRAGQAGTEAFF; CDR3 DNA: TGTGCCAGTAGAGCCGGACAGGCGGGTACTGAAGCTTTCTTT; CDR3 length: 14; clone size: .; V gene: TRBV19; J gene: TRBJ1-1; D gene: TRBD1
CDR3 protein: CSARGRDSSYEQYF; CDR3 DNA: TGCAGTGCTAGAGGCCGGGACAGCTCCTACGAGCAGTACTTC; CDR3 length: 14; clone size: once; V gene: TRBV20-1; J gene: TRBJ2-7; D gene: TRBD1
CDR3 protein: CASSFYNEQFF; CDR3 DNA: TGTGCCAGCAGCTTTTACAATGAGCAGTTCTTC; CDR3 length: 11; clone size: few; V gene: TRBV7-9; J gene: TRBJ2-1; D gene: .
CDR3 protein: CSARDSNQPQHF; CDR3 DNA: TGCAGTGCTAGGGATAGCAATCAGCCCCAGCATTTT; CDR3 length: 12; clone size: few; V gene: TRBV20-1; J gene: TRBJ1-5; D gene: .
CDR3 protein: CASSRLAGGANEQFF; CDR3 DNA: TGCGCCAGCAGCCGTCTAGCGGGGGGGGCCAATGAGCAGTTCTTC; CDR3 length: 15; clone size: few; V gene: TRBV4-1; J gene: TRBJ2-1; D gene: TRBD2
CDR3 protein: CASIRNTEAFF; CDR3 DNA: TGTGCCAGCATCCGGAACACTGAAGCTTTCTTT; CDR3 length: 11; clone size: many; V gene: TRBV28; J gene: TRBJ1-1; D gene: .
CDR3 protein: CASRAVLYQPQHF; CDR3 DNA: TGTGCCAGCAGGGCTGTGTTGTATCAGCCCCAGCATTTT; CDR3 length: 13; clone size: .; V gene: TRBV28; J gene: TRBJ1-5; D gene: .
CDR3 protein: CASQPGQTINTIYF; CDR3 DNA: TGTGCCAGCCAACCGGGACAGACAATAAACACCATATATTTT; CDR3 length: 14; clone size: many; V gene: TRBV12-3/TRBV12-4; J gene: TRBJ1-3; D gene: TRBD1
CDR3 protein: CASSLSLNSPNTGELFF; CDR3 DNA: TGTGCCAGCAGCTTGTCCCTAAACAGCCCGAACACCGGGGAGCTGTTTTTT; CDR3 length: 17; clone size: .; V gene: TRBV7-9; J gene: TRBJ2-2; D gene: .
CDR3 protein: CASSRDGARRSSYNEQFF; CDR3 DNA: TGTGCCAGCAGCCGCGACGGGGCTAGGCGTAGCTCCTACAATGAGCAGTTCTTC; CDR3 length: 18; clone size: .; V gene: TRBV12-3/TRBV12-4; J gene: TRBJ2-1; D gene: .
CDR3 protein: CATHSGLDEQYF; CDR3 DNA: TGTGCCACCCACTCAGGGTTAGACGAGCAGTACTTC; CDR3 length: 12; clone size: few; V gene: TRBV11-2; J gene: TRBJ2-7; D gene: .
CDR3 protein: CASSDRPTEAFF; CDR3 DNA: TGTGCCAGCTCGGACAGGCCCACTGAAGCTTTCTTT; CDR3 length: 12; clone size: .; V gene: TRBV28; J gene: TRBJ1-1; D gene: TRBD1
CDR3 protein: CSARRGTVSSYNEQFF; CDR3 DNA: TGCAGTGCTAGAAGGGGGACGGTGAGCTCCTACAATGAGCAGTTCTTC; CDR3 length: 16; clone size: few; V gene: TRBV20-1; J gene: TRBJ2-1; D gene: .
CDR3 protein: CASSLARTEGQYF; CDR3 DNA: TGTGCCAGCAGCTTAGCCAGGACAGAAGGGCAGTACTTC; CDR3 length: 13; clone size: .; V gene: TRBV11-2; J gene: TRBJ2-7; D gene: .
CDR3 protein: CASSLIPALSYEQYF; CDR3 DNA: TGTGCCAGCAGCTTAATACCAGCCTTAAGCTACGAGCAGTACTTC; CDR3 length: 15; clone size: few; V gene: TRBV11-2; J gene: TRBJ2-7; D gene: .